This entry describes one TCR beta chain. Its antigen remains unidentified. This entry is derived from a study of T cells in Graves' hyperthyroidism and ophthalmopathy. Trimming pared 6 bases from V and 8 bases from J, leaving 13 bases between. CDR3 length equals 13 residues. Notes on the study in general: The model predicted ophthalmopathy a median roughly 6.3 months before onset.

Stable hyperthyroidism: no ophthalmopathy progression over 18 months of follow-up. Patients having uncontrolled infection, another autoimmune disease, pregnancy or lactation were not included. Diagnostic decisions used clinical symptoms, serum thyroxine and TRAb, thyroid ultrasound and orbital computed tomography. RNA transcripts served as the template for amplifying TCR beta CDR3 regions. First-round RT-PCR of the TCR CDR3 relied on the HTBI primer set. Via MiXCR, TCRdb re-called the multiplex PCR reads, giving one row per CDR3 protein. Of around 720,000 distinct CDR3 sequences in the sample, about a third were seen once.

This receptor was taken from a woman in her thirties or forties with Graves' hyperthyroidism. Sequences were obtained from blood. The chain uses TRBV12-3 or TRBV12-4 and TRBJ1-4; D is ambiguous. This CDR3 is CASRDRTGEKLFF. The CDR3 nucleotides read TGTGCCAGCAGAGATAGGACGGGGGAAAAACTGTTTTTT.